Following are 6 T cell receptor beta chains from one sample sequenced in a study of blood T cells in healthy people across ages. It was with a sample-barcoded 5' primer and a J-beta primer mix that a second PCR of roughly 7 to 12 cycles was run. TCRdb fed the 5' RACE reads into MiXCR, producing one record per CDR3 protein. The sample records around 320,000 distinct CDR3 sequences, around 27% being singletons. Sequencing was carried out using blood. The receptors originated from a woman aged 70-85 years in good health.

There are a few counts of this clonotype. The chain joins TRBV28 to TRBJ1-1; 9 positions match TRBD1. Germline V gene data show CDR1 as MDHEN and CDR2 as SYDVKM. The CDR3 spans 15 residues. V lost 6 bases and J lost 6; bases outside the gene matches: 11. This chain's CDR3 is CASSLGQGWLSEAFF. As DNA, the CDR3 is TGTGCCAGCAGCCTGGGACAGGGCTGGTTATCTGAAGCTTTCTTT.

Only a few counts were recorded for this clonotype. The gene calls are TRBV6-2 or TRBV6-3 and TRBJ2-7, with D perhaps assigned TRBD1 or TRBD2 (5 bases each). Trimming stripped 0 bases from V and 2 bases from J, with 17 bases between. Germline-derived CDR1 and CDR2 are MNHEY and SVGEGT. The length of the CDR3 is 17 residues. CDR3 residues: CASSYSRGRLRTYEQYF. CDR3 bases: TGTGCCAGCAGTTACTCGAGGGGACGATTACGAACCTACGAGCAGTACTTC.

The genes are TRBV20-1 and TRBJ2-5; D is perhaps TRBD1 (6 bases). Germline CDR1 and CDR2: DFQATT and SNEGSKA (reference sequence). Trimming took 5 bases from V and 4 from J, leaving 20 bases between them. CDR3 length equals 15 residues. The chain's CDR3 is CSASSDRQKGETQYF. Written as DNA, the CDR3 is TGCAGTGCTTCTTCCGACAGGCAAAAGGGAGAGACCCAGTACTTC.

In DNA, the CDR3 is TGCGCCAGCAGCTTCGTCCCGGGACTTGGGCAAGAGACCCAGTACTTC. Translation: CASSFVPGLGQETQYF. This rearrangement joins TRBV5-1 to TRBJ2-5; maybe TRBD2 (6 bases). The CDR3 contains 16 residues. The V gene's germline CDR1 is SGHRS and CDR2 YFSETQ. Trimming took off 2 bases at V and 2 bases at J, with 16 bases between the two ends.

This rearrangement joins TRBV5-1 to TRBJ1-1; D uncertain. The ends were cut back, 0 bases at V and 1 base at J, with 7 bases in the middle. The CDR3 covers 14 residues. Per germline, CDR1 SGHRS and CDR2 YFSETQ. The CDR3 is CASSLEPPNTEAFF. CDR3 DNA sequence: TGCGCCAGCAGCTTGGAACCGCCGAACACTGAAGCTTTCTTT.

This clonotype was detected only a few times. As DNA, the CDR3 is TGCAGTGCTCCCGAAGGCCCAGGGCGCAATCAGCCCCAGCATTTT. Translated: CSAPEGPGRNQPQHF. The rearrangement uses TRBV20-1 and TRBJ1-5; weak D call: TRBD1 (5 bases). The V and J ends lost 5 bases and 2 bases respectively, with 16 bases between them. Germline loops: CDR1 DFQATT, CDR2 SNEGSKA (reference sequence). The CDR3 has 15 amino acids.